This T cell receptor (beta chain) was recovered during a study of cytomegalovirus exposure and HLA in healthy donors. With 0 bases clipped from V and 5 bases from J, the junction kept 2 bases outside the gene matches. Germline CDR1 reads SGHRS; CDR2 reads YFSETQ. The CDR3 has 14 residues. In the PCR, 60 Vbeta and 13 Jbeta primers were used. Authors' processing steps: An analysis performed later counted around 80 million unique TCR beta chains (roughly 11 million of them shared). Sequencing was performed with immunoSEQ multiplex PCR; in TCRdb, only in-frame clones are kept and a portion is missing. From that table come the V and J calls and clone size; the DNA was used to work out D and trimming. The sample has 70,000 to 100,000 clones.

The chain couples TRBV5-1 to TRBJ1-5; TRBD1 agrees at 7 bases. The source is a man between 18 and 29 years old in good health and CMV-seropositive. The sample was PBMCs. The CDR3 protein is CASSLGQGDQPQHF. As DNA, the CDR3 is TGCGCCAGCAGCTTGGGACAGGGAGATCAGCCCCAGCATTTT.